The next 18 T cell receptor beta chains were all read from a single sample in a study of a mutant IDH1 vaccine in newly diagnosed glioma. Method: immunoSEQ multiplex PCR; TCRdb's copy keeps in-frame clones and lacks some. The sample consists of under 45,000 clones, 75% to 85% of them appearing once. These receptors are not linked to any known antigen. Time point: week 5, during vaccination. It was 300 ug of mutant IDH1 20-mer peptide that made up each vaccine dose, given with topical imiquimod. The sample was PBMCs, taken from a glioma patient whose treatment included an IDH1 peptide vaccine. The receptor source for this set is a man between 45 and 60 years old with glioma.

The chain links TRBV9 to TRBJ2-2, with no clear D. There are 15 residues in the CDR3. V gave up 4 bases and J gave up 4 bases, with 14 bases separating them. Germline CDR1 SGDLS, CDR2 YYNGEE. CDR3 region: CASSLLEVGTGELFF. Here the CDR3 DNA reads TGTGCCAGCAGCCTTCTCGAAGTGGGCACCGGGGAGCTGTTTTTT. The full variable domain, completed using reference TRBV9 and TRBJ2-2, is DSGVTQTPKHLITATGQRVTLRCSPRSGDLSVYWYQQSLDQGLQFLIQYYNGEERAKGNILERFSAQQFPDLHSELNLSSLELGDSALYFCASSLLEVGTGELFFGEGSRLTVL.

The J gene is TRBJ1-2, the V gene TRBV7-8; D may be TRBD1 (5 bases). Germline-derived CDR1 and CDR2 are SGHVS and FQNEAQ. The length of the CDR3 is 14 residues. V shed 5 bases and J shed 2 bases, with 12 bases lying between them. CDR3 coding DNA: TGTGCCAGCAGCAAAGGGGCGGCAAACTATGGCTACACCTTC. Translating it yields CASSKGAANYGYTF.

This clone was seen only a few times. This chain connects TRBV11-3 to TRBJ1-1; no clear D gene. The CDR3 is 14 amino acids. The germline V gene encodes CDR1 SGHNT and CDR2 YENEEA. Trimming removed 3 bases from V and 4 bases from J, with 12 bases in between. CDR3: CASSFGVMTTEAFF. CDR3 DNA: TGTGCCAGCAGCTTCGGGGTTATGACCACTGAAGCTTTCTTT.

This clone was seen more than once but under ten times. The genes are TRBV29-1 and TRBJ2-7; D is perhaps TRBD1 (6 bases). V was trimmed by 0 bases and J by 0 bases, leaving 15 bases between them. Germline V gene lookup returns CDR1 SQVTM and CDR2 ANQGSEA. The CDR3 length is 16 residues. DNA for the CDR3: TGCAGCGTTGAAGACATTGGGGGCCGCAACTCCTACGAGCAGTACTTC. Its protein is CSVEDIGGRNSYEQYF.

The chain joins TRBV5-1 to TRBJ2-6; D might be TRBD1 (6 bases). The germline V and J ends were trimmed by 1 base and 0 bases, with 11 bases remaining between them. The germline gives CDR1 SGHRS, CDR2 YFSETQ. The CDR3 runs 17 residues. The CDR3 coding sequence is TGCGCCAGCAGCTTGTCGACAGGCCGCTCTGGGGCCAACGTCCTGACTTTC. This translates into CASSLSTGRSGANVLTF.

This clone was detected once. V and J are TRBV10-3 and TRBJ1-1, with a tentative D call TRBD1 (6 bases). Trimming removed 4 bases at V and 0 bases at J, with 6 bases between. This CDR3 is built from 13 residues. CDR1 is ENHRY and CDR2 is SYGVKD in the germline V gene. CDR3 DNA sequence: TGTGCCATCAGTGGGGACATGAACACTGAAGCTTTCTTT. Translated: CAISGDMNTEAFF.

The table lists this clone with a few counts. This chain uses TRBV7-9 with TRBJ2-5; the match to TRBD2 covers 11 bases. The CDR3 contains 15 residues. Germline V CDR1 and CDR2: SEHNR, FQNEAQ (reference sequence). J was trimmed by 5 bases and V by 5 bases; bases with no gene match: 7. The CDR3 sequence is CASSPLAGGGETQYF. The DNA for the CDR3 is TGTGCCAGCAGCCCCCTAGCGGGGGGTGGGGAGACCCAGTACTTC.

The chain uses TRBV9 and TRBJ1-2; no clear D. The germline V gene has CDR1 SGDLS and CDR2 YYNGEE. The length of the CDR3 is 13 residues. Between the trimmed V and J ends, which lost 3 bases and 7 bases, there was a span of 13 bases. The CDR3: CASSAQGGGGYTF. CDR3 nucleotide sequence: TGTGCCAGCAGCGCCCAAGGAGGTGGTGGCTACACCTTC.

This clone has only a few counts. The CDR3 DNA sequence: TGCGCCAGCAGCTTGGCCGGTGGCAGGGGGGTTGAAGGCTACACCTTC. Its translation: CASSLAGGRGVEGYTF. The chain uses TRBV5-1 and TRBJ1-2, with 7 bases lining up with TRBD1. The CDR3 runs 16 residues. Unmatched junction bases numbered 13, after V lost 0 bases and J lost 8 bases. Per germline, CDR1 SGHRS and CDR2 YFSETQ.

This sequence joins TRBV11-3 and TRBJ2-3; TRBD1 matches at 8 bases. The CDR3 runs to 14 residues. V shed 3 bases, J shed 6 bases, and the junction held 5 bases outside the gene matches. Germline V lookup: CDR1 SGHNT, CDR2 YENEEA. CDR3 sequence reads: CASSLGRGLDTQYF. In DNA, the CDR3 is TGTGCCAGCAGCTTGGGCAGGGGGCTTGATACGCAGTATTTT.

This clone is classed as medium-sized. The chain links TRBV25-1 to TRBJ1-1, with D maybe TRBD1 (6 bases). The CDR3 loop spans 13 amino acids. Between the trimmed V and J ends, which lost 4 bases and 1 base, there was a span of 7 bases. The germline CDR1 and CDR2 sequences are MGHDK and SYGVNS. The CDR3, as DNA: TGTGCCAGCAGTGCGACAGGGAACACTGAAGCTTTCTTT. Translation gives CASSATGNTEAFF.

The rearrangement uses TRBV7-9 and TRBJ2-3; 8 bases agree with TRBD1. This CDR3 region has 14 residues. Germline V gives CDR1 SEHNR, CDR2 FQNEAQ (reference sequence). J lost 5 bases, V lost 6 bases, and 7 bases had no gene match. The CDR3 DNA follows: TGTGCCAGCAGAATACAGGGGGTGGTAGATACGCAGTATTTT. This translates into CASRIQGVVDTQYF.

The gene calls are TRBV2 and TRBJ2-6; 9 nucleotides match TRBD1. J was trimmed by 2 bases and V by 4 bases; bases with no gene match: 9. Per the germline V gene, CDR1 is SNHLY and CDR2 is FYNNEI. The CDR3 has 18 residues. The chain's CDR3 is CASSGLQGATPGANVLTF. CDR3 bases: TGTGCCAGCAGTGGGTTACAGGGGGCGACTCCTGGGGCCAACGTCCTGACTTTC.

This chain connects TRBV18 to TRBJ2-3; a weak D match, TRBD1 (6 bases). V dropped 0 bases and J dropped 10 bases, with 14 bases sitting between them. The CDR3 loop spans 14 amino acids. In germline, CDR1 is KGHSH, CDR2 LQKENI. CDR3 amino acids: CASSPPLGAVAQYF. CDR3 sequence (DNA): TGTGCCAGCTCACCACCGCTGGGGGCCGTGGCGCAGTATTTT.

The CDR3 nucleotides are TGTGCCAGCAGTCCGGGACTAGCGGGAGAAGTCGAGCAGTACTTC. It specifies CASSPGLAGEVEQYF. The chain uses TRBV2 and TRBJ2-7; 14 positions agree with TRBD2. The germline gives CDR1 SNHLY, CDR2 FYNNEI. The CDR3 covers 15 residues. Trimming removed 5 bases from V and 6 bases from J; junction bases left unmatched: 6.

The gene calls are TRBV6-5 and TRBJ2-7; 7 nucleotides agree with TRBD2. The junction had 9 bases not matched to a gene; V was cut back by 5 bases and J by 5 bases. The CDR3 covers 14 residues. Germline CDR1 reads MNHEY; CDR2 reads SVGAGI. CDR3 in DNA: TGTGCCAGCAGTGGACCACTAGCGCCCCACGAGCAGTACTTC. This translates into CASSGPLAPHEQYF.

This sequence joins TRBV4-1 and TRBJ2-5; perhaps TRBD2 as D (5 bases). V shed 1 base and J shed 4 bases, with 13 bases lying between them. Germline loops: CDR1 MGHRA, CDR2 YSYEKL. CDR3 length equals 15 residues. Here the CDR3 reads CASSQVRLEGETQYF. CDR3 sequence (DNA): TGCGCCAGCAGCCAAGTTCGTCTCGAGGGAGAGACCCAGTACTTC.

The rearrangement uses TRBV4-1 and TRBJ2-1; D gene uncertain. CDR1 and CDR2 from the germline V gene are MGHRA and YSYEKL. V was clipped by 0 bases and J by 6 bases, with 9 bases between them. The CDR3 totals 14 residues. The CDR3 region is CASSQENGVNEQFF. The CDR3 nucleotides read TGCGCCAGCAGCCAAGAGAACGGAGTCAATGAGCAGTTCTTC.